The 11 T cell receptor beta chains below all came from one sample that was sequenced in a study of response to subunit inactivated influenza vaccine. MiXCR, run by TCRdb on the RT-PCR reads, gives a single entry per CDR3 protein. The sample lists about 170,000 distinct CDR3 sequences, about 12% occurring once. These data also featured in a second study, about T cells expressing NK-cell markers. That paper notes: TCR beta libraries carry UMIs added by 5'RACE template switching.

The specimen comprised CD8+ T cells sorted from PBMCs, sampled about 12 days after vaccination. These receptors all stem from a middle-aged man who received an inactivated influenza vaccine.

This clonotype was picked up many times. The chain is built from TRBV9 and TRBJ1-3; TRBD1 might be the D (5 bases). V gave up 0 bases and J gave up 4 bases, with 8 bases separating them. CDR1 is SGDLS and CDR2 is YYNGEE in the germline V gene. The CDR3 extends over 14 amino acids. CDR3: CASSVETGGNTIYF. The DNA for the CDR3 is TGTGCCAGCAGCGTAGAAACAGGAGGAAACACCATATATTTT.

This clonotype was counted a few times. V gene TRBV7-9 combines with J gene TRBJ2-1; D may correspond to TRBD1 or TRBD2 (7 bases each). The length of the CDR3 is 14 residues. The V end lost 5 bases, the J end lost 7 bases, and 15 bases lay between the germline ends. Germline CDR1 SEHNR, CDR2 FQNEAQ (reference sequence). CDR3 DNA: TGTGCCAGCAGCCCAAGACAGGGAGGGAATGAGCAGTTCTTC. Amino acids: CASSPRQGGNEQFF.

This clonotype was observed a few times. The chain links TRBV2 to TRBJ2-2; the D is unclear. Trimming cost V 2 bases and J 0 bases, with 7 bases left between them. The germline CDR1 and CDR2 sequences are SNHLY and FYNNEI. This CDR3 has 15 amino acids. In DNA form, the CDR3 reads TGTGCCAGCAGTGAACTAGAAGCGAACACCGGGGAGCTGTTTTTT. Its protein product is CASSELEANTGELFF.

The chain employs TRBV28 and TRBJ2-7; either TRBD1 or TRBD2 may supply D (5 bases each). Deletions cut 5 bases from V and 3 bases from J, with 8 bases between. The CDR3 is 12 amino acids. Germline V gene data show CDR1 as MDHEN and CDR2 as SYDVKM. The CDR3 DNA reads TGTGCCAGCAGTGAGGGGAACTACGAGCAGTACTTC. It yields the protein CASSEGNYEQYF.

The chain combines TRBV10-3 with TRBJ2-7, with TRBD1 matching 7 bases. CDR3 length: 15 amino acids. CDR1 is ENHRY and CDR2 is SYGVKD in the germline V gene. The junction had 15 bases not matched to a gene; V was cut back by 11 bases and J by 2 bases. CDR3 in amino acids: CAGSDPGQQPYEQYF. The CDR3 DNA sequence: TGTGCCGGATCCGACCCGGGACAGCAGCCCTACGAGCAGTACTTC.

The chain carries TRBV7-6 and TRBJ2-7; D tentatively fits TRBD1 or TRBD2 (6 bases each). This CDR3 comprises 15 residues. Trimming removed 6 bases from V and 1 base from J, with 16 bases in between. Per the germline V gene, CDR1 is SGHVS and CDR2 is FNYEAQ. CDR3 sequence reads: CASRGGRDTSYEQYF. DNA for the CDR3: TGTGCCAGCAGGGGGGGTCGGGACACATCCTACGAGCAGTACTTC.

This clonotype was detected a few times. The V and J genes are TRBV20-1 and TRBJ2-1; the D is unclear. There are 11 residues in the CDR3. Germline V CDR1 and CDR2: DFQATT, SNEGSKA (reference sequence). The V and J ends lost 2 bases and 8 bases respectively, with 7 bases between them. CDR3 sequence reads: CSARFADEQFF. CDR3 coding DNA: TGCAGTGCTAGATTCGCAGATGAGCAGTTCTTC.

As to this clonotype: One end of the junction fails to match germline, which may point to a read error. Here the CDR3 DNA reads TGCGCCACCAGCCCGACAGGGAATACATACAATGAGCAGTTCTTC. It yields the protein CATSPTGNTYNEQFF. This chain uses TRBV5-1 with TRBJ2-1; 7 nucleotides match TRBD1. Germline values: CDR1 SGHRS, CDR2 YFSETQ. The CDR3 contains 15 residues.

This clonotype was detected a few times. The genes are TRBV5-8 and TRBJ2-7; possibly TRBD2 for D (5 bases). The CDR3 is 14 residues long. The ends were cut back, 0 bases at V and 2 bases at J, with 9 bases in the middle. Per germline, CDR1 SGHTS and CDR2 YDEGEE. The CDR3 loop reads CASSLDWTPYEQYF. As DNA, the CDR3 is TGTGCCAGCAGCTTGGATTGGACTCCCTACGAGCAGTACTTC.

This clonotype was recorded a few times. The CDR3 coding sequence is TGCAGTGCTAGAGATGTGGAGGGACTCTCCTACGAGCAGTACTTC. This codes for CSARDVEGLSYEQYF. V is TRBV20-1 and J is TRBJ2-7, with D maybe TRBD2 (6 bases). In germline, CDR1 is DFQATT, CDR2 SNEGSKA (reference sequence). Trimming removed 0 bases at V and 0 bases at J, with 12 bases between. The CDR3 is made up of 15 amino acids.

This clonotype occurred many times. V usage is TRBV9 and J usage is TRBJ1-4, with TRBD1 as a possible D gene (5 bases). V was shortened by 1 base and J by 2 bases, with 9 bases between the two germline ends. CDR1 and CDR2 from the germline V gene are SGDLS and YYNGEE. The CDR3 contains 15 residues. The CDR3 loop reads CASSVSGATNEKLFF. In nucleotides, the CDR3 is TGTGCCAGCAGCGTATCCGGGGCGACTAATGAAAAACTGTTTTTT.